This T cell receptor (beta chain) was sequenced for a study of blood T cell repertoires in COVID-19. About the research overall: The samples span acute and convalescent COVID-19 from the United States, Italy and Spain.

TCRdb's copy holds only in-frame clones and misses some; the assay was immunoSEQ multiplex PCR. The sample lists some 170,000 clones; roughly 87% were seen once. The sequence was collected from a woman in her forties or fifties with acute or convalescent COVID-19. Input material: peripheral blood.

The DNA of the CDR3 is TGCGCCAGCAGCTTGGCCGCGGGTGGGTATCAGCCCCAGCATTTT. This sequence encodes CASSLAAGGYQPQHF. The rearrangement links TRBV5-1 to TRBJ1-5, with unresolved D. The CDR3 runs 15 residues. Germline CDR1 SGHRS, CDR2 YFSETQ. Trimming removed 0 bases at V and 5 bases at J, with 12 bases between.